The following is a T cell receptor (beta chain) sequence with its context. The sample comes from a study of shared clonotypes between healthy human individuals. In the original workflow: Without quality scores, immunoSEQ junctional reads could not be filtered like full-length reads. Here immunoSEQ multiplex PCR was the method, and the copy in TCRdb shows in-frame clones only, minus some. The D gene and trimming were derived from the DNA, and the V and J assignments and clone size from that table. This sample carries 950,000 to 1,100,000 clones, around 82% of them seen once, and the ten largest clones take 0.55% to 0.7%. Both subsets, CD45RA+ naive and CD45RA-negative memory, were split from the CD4+ cells. The CDR3 sequence is 16 residues long.

The clonotype was recovered from a man aged 18 to 29 in good health. Some clones in this sample may be carry-over from other donors' samples. The rearrangement uses TRBV21-1 and TRBJ2-3; the table names TRBD1, a call not compared with the DNA. TRBV21-1 is noted as a pseudogene. The sample comprised memory CD4+ T cells from PBMCs. Subset noted: CD45RA-negative fraction. DNA of the CDR3: TGTGCCAGCATCCTGAAAGACAGGGACAGGAGGGATACGCAGTATTTT. The encoded protein is CASILKDRDRRDTQYF.